These 19 T cell receptor beta chains came from one sample sequenced in a study of chemoradiotherapy in HPV16-positive cancers. Data came from immunoSEQ multiplex PCR; TCRdb stores just in-frame clones and leaves some out. In the table there are 53,000 or so clones, more than 90% of which are singletons. This specimen consisted of blood, obtained from a patient who underwent chemoradiotherapy. All receptors come from a human donor with HPV-associated anogenital cancer.

This chain connects TRBV7-9 to TRBJ1-2; no firm D call. CDR1 and CDR2 (germline): SEHNR, FQNEAQ (reference sequence). This CDR3 region has 14 residues. The ends were cut back, 2 bases at V and 4 bases at J, with 11 bases in the middle. The CDR3 coding sequence is TGTGCCAGCAGCTTAAGTTCGGCTAGCTATGGCTACACCTTC. This codes for CASSLSSASYGYTF.

The gene calls are TRBV7-2 and TRBJ2-5, with D uncertain. This CDR3 has 13 residues. Germline V gives CDR1 SGHTA, CDR2 FQGNSA. The V end lost 2 bases, the J end lost 5 bases, and 9 bases lay between the germline ends. The CDR3 DNA sequence: TGTGCCAGCAGCTTACGGCAGCTGGAGACCCAGTACTTC. It yields the protein CASSLRQLETQYF.

The V call is TRBV7-2, the J call TRBJ1-5; 10 bases align to TRBD1. CDR3 length: 15 residues. Germline V gene data show CDR1 as SGHTA and CDR2 as FQGNSA. Trimming cost V 3 bases and J 7 bases; bases outside gene matches: 6. The CDR3 reads CASSFGTGVRQPQHF. In DNA form, the CDR3 reads TGTGCCAGCAGCTTCGGGACAGGGGTTCGGCAGCCCCAGCATTTT.

This clone was seen only once. In nucleotides, the CDR3 is TGCGCCAGCAGCTTGGGGAGGCGGAACGGGGAGCTGTTTTTT. It encodes CASSLGRRNGELFF. The chain carries TRBV5-1 and TRBJ2-2; possible D gene TRBD2, 5 bases. Germline CDR1 SGHRS, CDR2 YFSETQ. The CDR3 sequence is 14 residues long. Trimming removed 0 bases at V and 7 bases at J, with 10 bases between.

J is TRBJ2-7 and V is TRBV18; TRBD2 matches at 7 bases. This CDR3 has 14 amino acids. Trimming took 2 bases from V and 2 from J; bases not matched to a gene: 3. The germline gives CDR1 KGHSH, CDR2 LQKENI. CDR3 residues: CASSPSGAAYEQYF. The CDR3 nucleotides are TGTGCCAGCTCACCAAGCGGGGCGGCCTACGAGCAGTACTTC.

The chain recombines TRBV5-4 with TRBJ1-4, with 9 bases fitting TRBD1. Germline trimming cut 4 bases from V and 6 bases from J; bases unmatched to any gene: 10. Germline CDR1 SGHNT, CDR2 YYREEE (reference sequence). The CDR3 contains 16 residues. The CDR3 nucleotides are TGTGCCAGCAGCCCGGGGTTTGGGACAGGGCATGAAAAACTGTTTTTT. The encoded protein is CASSPGFGTGHEKLFF.

The rearrangement uses TRBV9 and TRBJ2-1, with 10 positions matching TRBD1. J lost 8 bases, V lost 3 bases, and 8 bases had no gene match. The germline CDR1 and CDR2 sequences are SGDLS and YYNGEE. The CDR3 has 15 amino acids. The CDR3 reads CASSAPGTGDHEQFF. DNA of the CDR3: TGTGCCAGCAGCGCCCCCGGGACAGGGGACCATGAGCAGTTCTTC.

V gene TRBV9 combines with J gene TRBJ1-3; D unclear. V was trimmed by 4 bases and J by 0 bases, leaving 17 bases between them. CDR3 length: 17 amino acids. CDR1 and CDR2 from the germline V gene are SGDLS and YYNGEE. The CDR3, as DNA: TGTGCCAGCAGCCAATCCCAGTCGGTCCGCTCTGGAAACACCATATATTTT. Its translation is CASSQSQSVRSGNTIYF.

This chain uses TRBV7-2 with TRBJ1-2; TRBD1 matches at 7 bases. This CDR3 comprises 13 residues. Germline CDR1 is SGHTA and CDR2 is FQGNSA. Trimming took 5 bases from V and 8 from J; bases not matched to a gene: 8. CDR3 DNA: TGTGCCAGCAGCCGGGAGGGGGCTGGAGGCTACACCTTC. Residues: CASSREGAGGYTF.

In nucleotides, the CDR3 is TGTGCCAGCAGCGATGGGATTGGGGGGGACAGGGTAGGAGAGCAGTACTTC. Protein: CASSDGIGGDRVGEQYF. The V gene is TRBV27, the J gene TRBJ2-7, with 9 bases aligning to TRBD1. Germline CDR1 MNHEY, CDR2 SMNVEV (reference sequence). V dropped 6 bases and J dropped 7; count of bases not matched to a gene: 19. This CDR3 region has 17 residues.

The CDR3 region is CASSDGGMSTDTQYF. The CDR3 coding sequence is TGTGCCAGCAGCGACGGGGGGATGAGCACAGATACGCAGTATTTT. This chain uses TRBV9 with TRBJ2-3; 7 bases are a match to TRBD2. V was pared by 3 bases and J by 0 bases, with 4 bases of the junction left unmatched. CDR3 length equals 15 residues. Germline lookup yields CDR1 SGDLS and CDR2 YYNGEE.

The chain couples TRBV14 to TRBJ1-1; weak D call: TRBD1 (5 bases). Trimming removed 8 bases at V and 7 bases at J, with 11 bases between. The CDR3 has 11 residues. Per the germline V gene, CDR1 is SGHDN and CDR2 is FVKESK. The CDR3 DNA reads TGTGCCAGCGGGTGGGGGTTTGAAGCTTTCTTT. It translates to CASGWGFEAFF.

CDR3 in DNA: TGTGCCAGCAGCCCAGGGAATATGAACACTGAAGCTTTCTTT. This sequence encodes CASSPGNMNTEAFF. The rearrangement joins TRBV11-3 to TRBJ1-1, with D tentatively TRBD1 (5 bases). The germline gives CDR1 SGHNT, CDR2 YENEEA. Trimming left V 5 bases short and J 0 bases short, with 10 bases between. The CDR3 spans 14 residues.

The chain links TRBV6-6 to TRBJ1-2; no clear D gene. The germline V and J ends were trimmed by 0 bases and 6 bases, with 17 bases remaining between them. The CDR3 runs 16 residues. Germline CDR1 is MNHNY and CDR2 is SVGAGI (reference sequence). The CDR3 coding sequence is TGTGCCAGCAGTTACTCTTCGTTGAGGCTGGACGATGGCTACACCTTC. It codes for CASSYSSLRLDDGYTF.

CDR3 in amino acids: CASKSGGNYGYTF. CDR3 coding DNA: TGTGCCAGCAAGTCGGGGGGTAACTATGGCTACACCTTC. V and J are TRBV28 and TRBJ1-2, with D perhaps TRBD1 (5 bases). Looked up from germline, CDR1 is MDHEN and CDR2 is SYDVKM. The V and J ends lost 7 bases and 1 base respectively, with 10 bases between them. The CDR3 spans 13 residues.

V usage is TRBV5-6 and J usage is TRBJ2-3; 10 positions agree with TRBD2. V lost 1 base to trimming and J lost 4 bases; unmatched junction nucleotides: 6. This CDR3 region has 16 residues. CDR1 is SGHDT and CDR2 is YYEEEE in the germline V gene. The CDR3: CASSLLSGRLSDTQYF. As DNA, the CDR3 is TGTGCCAGCAGCTTGCTTAGCGGGAGGCTCTCAGATACGCAGTATTTT.

The J gene is TRBJ2-2, the V gene TRBV2, with D perhaps matching TRBD1 (6 bases). The CDR3 runs 16 residues. From germline, CDR1 is SNHLY and CDR2 FYNNEI. V was shortened by 4 bases and J by 2 bases, with 14 bases between the two germline ends. The CDR3 bases are TGTGCCAGCAGTGTAAACAGGGTGGAAAACACCGGGGAGCTGTTTTTT. Amino acid sequence: CASSVNRVENTGELFF. The full variable domain, rest sourced from reference TRBV2 and TRBJ2-2, is EPEVTQTPSHQVTQMGQEVILRCVPISNHLYFYWYRQILGQKVEFLVSFYNNEISEKSEIFDDQFSVERPDGSNFTLKIRSTKLEDSAMYFCASSVNRVENTGELFFGEGSRLTVL.

The V gene is TRBV2, the J gene TRBJ1-2; possibly TRBD1 for D (5 bases). CDR1 is SNHLY and CDR2 is FYNNEI in the germline V gene. The CDR3 has 12 residues. Trimming removed 8 bases from V and 11 bases from J, with 18 bases in between. The DNA of the CDR3 is TGTGCCAGCCAAGCAGATCTATGGGGGTACACCTTC. Residues: CASQADLWGYTF.

This clone has just one count. The chain links TRBV5-6 to TRBJ1-2, with a possible D match to TRBD1 (6 bases). Germline CDR1 reads SGHDT; CDR2 reads YYEEEE. The CDR3 is made up of 14 amino acids. V was cut by 4 bases and J by 6 bases, with 16 bases left in between. The CDR3 DNA is TGTGCCAGCAGCCAAAACCAGGGGAGGGATGGCTACACCTTC. As protein: CASSQNQGRDGYTF.